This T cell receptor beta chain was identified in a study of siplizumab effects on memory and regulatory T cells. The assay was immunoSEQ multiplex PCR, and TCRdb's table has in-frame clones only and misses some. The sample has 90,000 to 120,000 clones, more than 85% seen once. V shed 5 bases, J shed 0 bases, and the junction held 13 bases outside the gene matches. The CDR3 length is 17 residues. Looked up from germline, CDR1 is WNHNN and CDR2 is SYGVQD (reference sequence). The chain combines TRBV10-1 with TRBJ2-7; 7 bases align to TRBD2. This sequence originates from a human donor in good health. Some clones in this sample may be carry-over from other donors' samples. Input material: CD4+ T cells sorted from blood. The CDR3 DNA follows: TGCGCCAGCAGTCTAGGAGGCGGGAGCGCGAGCTCCTACGAGCAGTACTTC. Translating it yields CASSLGGGSASSYEQYF.